This passage covers 3 T cell receptor beta chains from one sample sequenced in a study of cytomegalovirus exposure and HLA in healthy donors. The PCR used 60 Vbeta and 13 Jbeta primers. Repertoires were generated with immunoSEQ multiplex PCR, while TCRdb's copy carries only in-frame clones and drops some. This sample carries 95,000 to 100,000 clones, more than 60% of them seen once, and the ten largest clones take about 8%. The specimen sequenced was PBMCs. These receptors all come from a human donor in good health.

The V call is TRBV2, the J call TRBJ1-5; maybe TRBD1 (5 bases). The CDR3 consists of 14 residues. The germline CDR1 and CDR2 sequences are SNHLY and FYNNEI. Trimming removed 4 bases from V and 4 bases from J, with 11 bases in between. The CDR3 region is CASSGQRMNQPQHF. The DNA for the CDR3 is TGTGCCAGCAGTGGACAGAGGATGAATCAGCCCCAGCATTTT.

Written as DNA, the CDR3 is TGTGCCAGCAGCGCCGGGACTCTTAGCTCCTACGAGCAGTACTTC. It is translated as CASSAGTLSSYEQYF. The chain combines TRBV5-4 with TRBJ2-7; perhaps TRBD2 as D (6 bases). The CDR3 consists of 15 residues. Germline lookup yields CDR1 SGHNT and CDR2 YYREEE (reference sequence). The ends were cut back, 4 bases at V and 0 bases at J, with 14 bases in the middle.

The chain joins TRBV18 to TRBJ2-5, with unresolved D. This CDR3 has 12 residues. Germline loops: CDR1 KGHSH, CDR2 LQKENI. The V end was cut by 3 bases, the J end by 0 bases, with 2 bases between. The CDR3 DNA is TGTGCCAGCTCACCCAACCAAGAGACCCAGTACTTC. Amino acids: CASSPNQETQYF.